This entry lists 32 T cell receptor beta chains sequenced from one sample in a study of blood T cell repertoires in COVID-19. Assay: immunoSEQ multiplex PCR; the TCRdb copy retains only in-frame clones and omits some. The table has about 190,000 clones, around 80% seen once. Material: peripheral blood. These receptors all stem from a man between 25 and 39 years old with active or convalescent COVID-19.

J is TRBJ1-2 and V is TRBV4-1; 7 nucleotides align to TRBD1. The trim removed 5 bases at V and 2 bases at J, leaving 2 bases unmatched. This CDR3 contains 13 residues. The germline gives CDR1 MGHRA, CDR2 YSYEKL. CDR3 amino acids: CASSRDSNYGYTF. CDR3 in DNA: TGCGCCAGCAGCAGGGACAGCAACTATGGCTACACCTTC.

The chain couples TRBV24-1 to TRBJ2-6, with TRBD1 matching over 8 bases. The CDR3 is 16 amino acids. The J segment lost 4 bases and the V segment lost 2 bases, leaving 3 bases of the junction unmatched. Germline V gives CDR1 KGHDR, CDR2 SFDVKD. DNA of the CDR3: TGTGCCACCAGTGATTCAGGGGGCAGCGGGGCCAACGTCCTGACTTTC. This sequence encodes CATSDSGGSGANVLTF.

This chain joins TRBV12-3 or TRBV12-4 and TRBJ2-7; TRBD2 agrees at 8 bases. The CDR3 is 13 amino acids. After removal of 5 bases from V and 3 bases from J, the junction contained 3 bases not matched to a gene. CDR3 protein: CASSLGTSYEQYF. The CDR3, as DNA: TGTGCCAGCAGTCTCGGGACTAGCTACGAGCAGTACTTC.

V usage is TRBV30 and J usage is TRBJ1-3; 8 nucleotides align to TRBD1. Germline CDR1 and CDR2: GTSNPN and SVGIG (reference sequence). The CDR3 totals 15 residues. V shed 0 bases and J 4 bases; nucleotides not matched to a gene: 5. The CDR3: CAWSVRQGTGNTIYF. In DNA form, the CDR3 reads TGTGCCTGGAGTGTCCGACAGGGGACGGGAAACACCATATATTTT.

This sequence joins TRBV15 and TRBJ2-1; TRBD2 matches 8 bases. Trimming took 5 bases from V and 6 from J; bases not matched to a gene: 12. Germline assignment: CDR1 LNHNV and CDR2 YYDKDF (reference sequence). The CDR3 covers 16 residues. The CDR3 nucleotides are TGTGCCACCAGCCTTAGGGGACTAGAAGTTGCCAATGAGCAGTTCTTC. This sequence encodes CATSLRGLEVANEQFF.

The J gene is TRBJ1-2, the V gene TRBV30; the D gene is possibly TRBD1 (6 bases). Trimming took 0 bases from V and 8 from J, leaving 16 bases between them. The CDR3 runs to 14 residues. Germline CDR1 GTSNPN, CDR2 SVGIG (reference sequence). CDR3 DNA: TGTGCCTGGAGTGTACCACGACAGGCTGGGGGCTACACCTTC. Protein sequence: CAWSVPRQAGGYTF.

V usage is TRBV7-2 and J usage is TRBJ2-1, with 8 bases identical to TRBD2. This CDR3 comprises 16 residues. CDR1 and CDR2 from the germline V gene are SGHTA and FQGNSA. Losses at the gene ends were 2 bases for V and 4 bases for J; bases not matched to a gene: 7. The CDR3: CASSLRGGGRYNEQFF. The DNA of the CDR3 is TGTGCCAGCAGCTTACGGGGCGGGGGGCGTTACAATGAGCAGTTCTTC.

Note on this clone: Other DNA sequences within the sample encode an identical CDR3. V usage is TRBV3-1 (or the pseudogene TRBV3-2) and J usage is TRBJ1-1; weak D call: TRBD1 (5 bases). CDR3 length: 14 amino acids. V dropped 0 bases and J dropped 8 bases, with 13 bases sitting between them. CDR1 is LGHDT, CDR2 YNNKEL, per germline (reference sequence). For the CDR3, the DNA is TGTGCCAGCAGCCAAGATGATGGGGGGACGGAAGCTTTCTTT. Its protein is CASSQDDGGTEAFF.

This chain links TRBV13 with TRBJ2-7, with 9 bases identical to TRBD2. With 1 base clipped from V and 0 bases from J, the junction kept 4 bases outside the gene matches. The CDR3 contains 16 residues. Germline V gene data show CDR1 as PRHDT and CDR2 as FYEKMQ (reference sequence). The CDR3 loop is CASSLVAGGLSYEQYV. The CDR3, as DNA: TGTGCCAGCAGCTTAGTGGCGGGGGGGCTCTCCTACGAGCAGTACGTC.

The chain employs TRBV19 and TRBJ1-3; D remains unclear. CDR1 is LNHDA and CDR2 is SQIVND in the germline V gene (reference sequence). V shed 7 bases and J shed 0 bases, with 13 bases lying between them. This CDR3 contains 15 residues. In DNA, the CDR3 is TGTGCCAGTAAGGAGGAGGGAAGCTCTGGAAACACCATATATTTT. It encodes CASKEEGSSGNTIYF.

This chain joins TRBV18 and TRBJ2-5; D is uncertain. The CDR3 spans 15 residues. The V gene's germline CDR1 is KGHSH and CDR2 LQKENI. Trimming pared 5 bases from V and 1 base from J, leaving 14 bases between. The CDR3 DNA reads TGTGCCAGCTCAGAACGGTGGGCACTCCAAGAGACCCAGTACTTC. Translating gives CASSERWALQETQYF.

This clone has more than one count but fewer than ten. The V call is TRBV6-6, the J call TRBJ1-1; no reliable D call. This CDR3 comprises 10 residues. Germline V gene data show CDR1 as MNHNY and CDR2 as SVGAGI (reference sequence). V was cut by 2 bases and J by 11 bases, with 6 bases left in between. The DNA for the CDR3 is TGTGCCAGCAGTTACGACACGGCTTTCTTT. Translation: CASSYDTAFF.

The V call is TRBV2, the J call TRBJ2-1; TRBD2 matches 7 bases. Germline V gene data show CDR1 as SNHLY and CDR2 as FYNNEI. Germline trimming cut 11 bases from V and 6 bases from J; bases unmatched to any gene: 4. CDR3 length: 11 amino acids. CDR3 protein: CASRLANEQFF. The CDR3 DNA is TGTGCCTCACGACTAGCCAATGAGCAGTTCTTC.

The V call is TRBV5-1, the J call TRBJ1-1; 10 bases are a match to TRBD1. Trimming removed 1 base from V and 7 bases from J; junction bases left unmatched: 13. Germline V gene data show CDR1 as SGHRS and CDR2 as YFSETQ. This CDR3 region has 17 residues. The CDR3 nucleotides read TGCGCCAGCAGCTTGTTACCCATGGGGACAGGGGTCGGTGAAGCTTTCTTT. Its protein product is CASSLLPMGTGVGEAFF. Based on the CDR3 plus reference TRBV5-1 and TRBJ1-1, the full variable domain is KAGVTQTPRYLIKTRGQQVTLSCSPISGHRSVSWYQQTPGQGLQFLFEYFSETQRNKGNFPGRFSGRQFSNSRSEMNVSTLELGDSALYLCASSLLPMGTGVGEAFFGQGTRLTVV.

V is TRBV19 and J is TRBJ1-1; unclear D gene. Trimming removed 2 bases from V and 11 bases from J, with 18 bases in between. CDR1 and CDR2 from the germline V gene are LNHDA and SQIVND (reference sequence). The CDR3 contains 14 residues. The CDR3, as DNA: TGTGCCAGTAGTATAAAGGCGGGCACCATCGACGCTTTCTTT. Translated: CASSIKAGTIDAFF.

This rearrangement joins TRBV3-1 (or the pseudogene TRBV3-2) to TRBJ2-3, with 13 nucleotides matching TRBD2. The CDR3 length is 22 residues. V dropped 3 bases and J dropped 0; count of bases not matched to a gene: 18. Germline V lookup: CDR1 LGHDT, CDR2 YNNKEL (reference sequence). In nucleotides, the CDR3 is TGTGCCAGCAGCCATCGGGACCGAGAAGGACTAGCGGGAGAGACGAGCACAGATACGCAGTATTTT. Protein: CASSHRDREGLAGETSTDTQYF.

The chain has TRBV3-1 (or the pseudogene TRBV3-2) and TRBJ1-6; D unresolved. Trimming took off 1 base at V and 7 bases at J, with 8 bases between the two ends. This CDR3 has 14 residues. Germline V gene lookup returns CDR1 LGHDT and CDR2 YNNKEL (reference sequence). The CDR3 loop is CASSQVPGNSPLHF. The CDR3 nucleotides are TGTGCCAGCAGCCAAGTGCCAGGCAATTCACCCCTCCACTTT.

The rearrangement uses TRBV27 and TRBJ1-2, with TRBD1 matching over 7 bases. V lost 5 bases to trimming and J lost 6 bases; unmatched junction nucleotides: 9. The CDR3 contains 14 residues. Germline V lookup: CDR1 MNHEY, CDR2 SMNVEV (reference sequence). CDR3 bases: TGTGCCAGCAGTCTTAGACAGGGAAAAAATGGCTACACCTTC. Translating it yields CASSLRQGKNGYTF.

The genes are TRBV6-5 and TRBJ1-1; D gene uncertain. The CDR3 contains 13 residues. Germline V lookup: CDR1 MNHEY, CDR2 SVGAGI. Trimming took 6 bases from V and 1 from J, leaving 9 bases between them. The CDR3 coding sequence is TGTGCCAGCAGCCTCACACGGAACACTGAAGCTTTCTTT. Protein product: CASSLTRNTEAFF.

The genes are TRBV24-1 and TRBJ1-4, with a possible D match to TRBD1 (6 bases). This CDR3 comprises 15 residues. Trimming removed 3 bases from V and 3 bases from J, with 10 bases in between. The V gene's germline CDR1 is KGHDR and CDR2 SFDVKD. In nucleotides, the CDR3 is TGTGCCACCAGTGATCACAGGGTCGCTAATGAAAAACTGTTTTTT. This translates into CATSDHRVANEKLFF.

This clone was counted only a few times. The chain links TRBV27 to TRBJ1-6; D might be TRBD1 (6 bases). V lost 7 bases to trimming and J lost 6 bases, with 16 bases between them. This CDR3 comprises 15 residues. Germline CDR1 is MNHEY and CDR2 is SMNVEV (reference sequence). The CDR3 region is CASKGLRGLNSPLHF. For the CDR3, the DNA is TGTGCCAGCAAAGGCTTGCGGGGGCTTAATTCACCCCTCCACTTT.

V usage is TRBV2 and J usage is TRBJ2-2, with TRBD1 as a possible D gene (6 bases). This CDR3 has 11 amino acids. Germline lookup yields CDR1 SNHLY and CDR2 FYNNEI. Trimming pared 8 bases from V and 6 bases from J, leaving 7 bases between. The DNA of the CDR3 is TGTGCCAGCGAGGGGGCCGGGGAGCTGTTTTTT. It encodes CASEGAGELFF.

This clone was observed a single time. The V call is TRBV7-8, the J call TRBJ1-4; D is unresolved. The V gene lost 5 bases and the J gene lost 7 bases, with 14 bases spanning the gap. Germline V gives CDR1 SGHVS, CDR2 FQNEAQ. The CDR3 totals 14 residues. For the CDR3, the DNA is TGTGCCAGCAGCCAACCCGGCACAGCTGAAAAACTGTTTTTT. Translation gives CASSQPGTAEKLFF.

The genes are TRBV5-1 and TRBJ1-4, with D possibly matching TRBD1 (6 bases). This CDR3 is built from 13 residues. V gave up 5 bases and J gave up 8 bases, with 13 bases separating them. Germline values: CDR1 SGHRS, CDR2 YFSETQ. For the CDR3, the DNA is TGCGCCAGCAGTCAACAGGGTCTAGAAAAACTGTTTTTT. As protein: CASSQQGLEKLFF.

The rearrangement uses TRBV24-1 and TRBJ1-2; 8 nucleotides agree with TRBD1. The CDR3 extends over 17 amino acids. Losses at the gene ends were 6 bases for V and 1 base for J; bases not matched to a gene: 12. From germline, CDR1 is KGHDR and CDR2 SFDVKD. In DNA, the CDR3 is TGTGCCACCAGTACCCAACGACAGGGGACGGTTAACTATGGCTACACCTTC. Residues: CATSTQRQGTVNYGYTF.

The V call is TRBV3-1 (or the pseudogene TRBV3-2), the J call TRBJ1-2; 10 bases agree with TRBD1. Trimming took 4 bases from V and 4 from J; bases not matched to a gene: 6. Germline values: CDR1 LGHDT, CDR2 YNNKEL (reference sequence). The CDR3 runs 15 residues. This CDR3 reads CASSPTGGGGYGYTF. CDR3 bases: TGTGCCAGCAGCCCGACAGGGGGCGGAGGCTATGGCTACACCTTC.

V is TRBV5-1 and J is TRBJ2-1; 8 bases are a match to TRBD1. V gave up 2 bases and J gave up 1 base; unmatched junction bases: 11. CDR1 is SGHRS, CDR2 YFSETQ, per germline. The length of the CDR3 is 18 residues. CDR3 sequence reads: CASSFRTSGGASYNEQFF. The CDR3 DNA sequence: TGCGCCAGCAGCTTTCGGACGTCAGGGGGCGCATCCTACAATGAGCAGTTCTTC.

This chain links TRBV6-2 or TRBV6-3 with TRBJ1-1; D ambiguous. This CDR3 contains 13 residues. The V and J ends lost 2 bases and 0 bases respectively, with 4 bases between them. Germline CDR1 MNHEY, CDR2 SVGEGT. In nucleotides, the CDR3 is TGTGCCAGCAGTTACCGGGTGAACACTGAAGCTTTCTTT. Amino acids: CASSYRVNTEAFF.

In its sample, this clone was seen once. The chain couples TRBV3-1 (or the pseudogene TRBV3-2) to TRBJ2-7, with a weak D call TRBD2 (6 bases). The germline CDR1 and CDR2 sequences are LGHDT and YNNKEL (reference sequence). CDR3 size: 13 residues. Trimming shortened V by 1 base and J by 7 bases, and 11 bases separated the two germline ends. The DNA of the CDR3 is TGTGCCAGCAGCCAAGCGGCGGGGAGTGAGCAGTACGTC. This translates into CASSQAAGSEQYV.

The V gene is TRBV7-9, the J gene TRBJ1-2, with 10 bases fitting TRBD1. V shed 5 bases, J shed 4 bases, and the junction held 7 bases outside the gene matches. Per the germline V gene, CDR1 is SEHNR and CDR2 is FQNEAQ (reference sequence). The CDR3 totals 15 residues. This CDR3 is CASSASGTGAYGYTF. The DNA for the CDR3 is TGTGCCAGCAGCGCCTCCGGGACAGGGGCCTATGGCTACACCTTC.

The chain is built from TRBV28 and TRBJ2-2, with 8 bases aligning to TRBD1. Germline values: CDR1 MDHEN, CDR2 SYDVKM. With 5 bases clipped from V and 6 bases from J, the junction kept 11 bases outside the gene matches. The CDR3 has 16 amino acids. CDR3 in DNA: TGTGCCAGCAGTCAAGAGGGACAGGTCCGATCCGGGGAGCTGTTTTTT. It yields the protein CASSQEGQVRSGELFF.

The chain links TRBV11-3 to TRBJ2-5; TRBD2 aligns across 8 bases. The J segment lost 5 bases and the V segment lost 1 base, leaving 6 bases of the junction unmatched. CDR1 is SGHNT and CDR2 is YENEEA in the germline V gene. CDR3 length: 15 residues. Here the CDR3 reads CASSLVALAEETQYF. The CDR3 nucleotides read TGTGCCAGCAGCTTAGTAGCACTAGCGGAGGAGACCCAGTACTTC.